These T cell receptor beta chains were read from a single sample in a study of tumor-infiltrating lymphocytes in primary liver carcinoma. TCRdb analysed the multiplex PCR reads with MiXCR anew, one entry per CDR3 protein. The sample has nearly 200,000 distinct CDR3 sequences; 65% are singletons. Material: peripheral blood. The receptors here all came from a woman aged 60 to 75 with primary liver carcinoma and hepatitis B virus infection. The CDR3 runs from the conserved cysteine through the conserved F or W. The order of the fields is D gene, J gene, V gene, clone size, CDR3 length, CDR3 protein, CDR3 DNA. A D gene is named only where the DNA matches it firmly. Size tells how often a clone was seen (once, few, many) or the class of an expanded clone, and some rows leave it out.

- TRBJ1-1 TRBV5-1 once 13 CSSSFQQNTEAFF TGCTCCAGCAGCTTCCAGCAGAACACTGAAGCTTTCTTT
- TRBJ2-1 TRBV6-4 - 13 CASSGLEGHEQFF TGTGCCAGCAGTGGCTTGGAAGGGCATGAGCAGTTCTTC
- TRBJ1-2 TRBV4-1 many 15 CASSQDNGASGGYTF TGCGCCAGCAGCCAAGATAATGGGGCGAGCGGGGGCTACACCTTC
- TRBJ2-7 TRBV20-1 - 14 CSASFQSGVYEQYF TGCAGTGCTAGTTTCCAATCAGGGGTCTACGAGCAGTACTTC
TRBD2 TRBJ2-3 TRBV30 - 15 CVWKTSPYSTDTQYF TGTGTCTGGAAGACTAGCCCCTATAGCACAGATACGCAGTATTTT
TRBD1 TRBJ2-3 TRBV11-2 - 11 CADRDTDTQYF TGTGCCGACAGGGACACAGATACGCAGTATTTT
- TRBJ2-3 TRBV12-3/TRBV12-4 - 13 CASSMVVGDTQYF TGTGCCAGCAGTATGGTAGTCGGGGATACGCAATATTTT
TRBD1 TRBJ1-2 TRBV4-1 many 18 CASSQVTGRIWPNYGYTF TGCGCCAGCAGCCAGGTGACAGGGAGGATTTGGCCAAACTATGGCTACACCTTC
- TRBJ1-1 TRBV28 - 14 CASTLGRLNTEVFF TGTGCCAGCACTCTCGGACGGCTGAACACTGAAGTTTTCTTT
TRBD2 TRBJ2-2 TRBV7-8 - 16 CASGVAGGPGTGELFF TGTGCCAGCGGCGTAGCGGGAGGGCCGGGGACCGGGGAGCTGTTTTTT
TRBD1 TRBJ2-7 TRBV5-6 - 15 CASIPPGQGAYEQYF TGTGCCAGCATCCCCCCCGGACAGGGGGCCTACGAGCAGTACTTC
TRBD1 TRBJ2-7 TRBV14 - 15 CASSLCRTGAYEQYF TGTGCCAGCAGCCTATGCCGGACAGGGGCCTACGAGCAGTACTTC
TRBD2 TRBJ2-1 TRBV4-1 - 16 CATSQREGGSYNEQFF TGCGCAACCAGCCAAAGGGAGGGAGGCTCCTACAATGAGCAGTTCTTC
- TRBJ1-4 TRBV29-1 many 14 CSVEGSRRGEKLFF TGCAGCGTTGAAGGTAGCAGGAGAGGTGAAAAACTGTTTTTT
- TRBJ2-7 TRBV7-8 - 15 CASSYLGGREHEQYF TGTGCCAGCAGCTACCTCGGGGGGCGGGAACACGAGCAGTACTTC
- TRBJ2-5 TRBV11-2 many 16 CASSLVVWAGVRTQYF TGTGCCAGCAGCTTAGTGGTCTGGGCAGGGGTCCGGACCCAGTACTTC
TRBD2 TRBJ2-1 TRBV6-4 - 15 CASSEGSGEYNEQFF TGTGCCAGCAGTGAGGGTAGCGGGGAGTACAATGAGCAGTTCTTC